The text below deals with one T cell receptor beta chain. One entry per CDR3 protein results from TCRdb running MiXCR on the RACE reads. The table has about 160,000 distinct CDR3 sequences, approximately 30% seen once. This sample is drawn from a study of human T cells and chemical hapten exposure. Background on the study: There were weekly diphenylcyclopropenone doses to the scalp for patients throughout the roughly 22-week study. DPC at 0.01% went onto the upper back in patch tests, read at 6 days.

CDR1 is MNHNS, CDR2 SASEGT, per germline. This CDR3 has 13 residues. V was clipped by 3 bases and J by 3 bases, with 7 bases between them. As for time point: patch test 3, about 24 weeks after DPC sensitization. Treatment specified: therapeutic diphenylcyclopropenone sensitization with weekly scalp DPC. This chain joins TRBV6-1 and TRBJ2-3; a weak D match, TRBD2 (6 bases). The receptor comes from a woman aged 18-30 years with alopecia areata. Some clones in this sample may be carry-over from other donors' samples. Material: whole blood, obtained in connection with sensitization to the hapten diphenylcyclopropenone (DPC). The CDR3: CASSETRTDTQYF. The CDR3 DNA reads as TGTGCCAGCAGTGAGACTAGGACAGATACGCAGTATTTT.